These 15 T cell receptor beta chains were sequenced from one sample in a study of blood T cell repertoires in COVID-19 (dated by TCRdb to 2020 to 2022). The library was generated by the immunoSEQ multiplex PCR assay. TCRdb took over this immuneACCESS table, retaining in-frame rearrangements with V and J assigned. Such tables are incomplete; in checked studies, under half of the missing clones stem from an unresolved V gene, and the remainder is unexplained. Counted in this sample were 90,000 to 140,000 clones; around 84% of them appeared once. 15% to 17% of the sample is in the top ten clones. Sequencing input: peripheral blood. These receptors originate from a woman older than 75 with acute or convalescent COVID-19.

Regarding this clone: Other DNA variants within this sample encode the same CDR3. This chain joins TRBV24-1 and TRBJ1-1, with 9 bases aligning to TRBD1. CDR3 size: 14 residues. CDR1 KGHDR and CDR2 SFDVKD come from the germline V gene. Trimming removed 7 bases from V and 1 base from J; junction bases left unmatched: 3. In DNA, the CDR3 is TGTGCCACCAGGGGGGGACAGGGGAACACTGAAGCTTTCTTT. Protein: CATRGGQGNTEAFF.

This sequence joins TRBV13 and TRBJ2-7, with a weak D call TRBD1 (6 bases). V lost 3 bases to trimming and J lost 2 bases, with 8 bases between them. The length of the CDR3 is 13 residues. Germline loops: CDR1 PRHDT, CDR2 FYEKMQ (reference sequence). DNA for the CDR3: TGTGCCAGCAGCTTCAGGGGCGCCTACGAGCAGTACGTC. Its protein product is CASSFRGAYEQYV.

V and J are TRBV6-2 or TRBV6-3 and TRBJ2-7, with TRBD2 as a possible D gene (6 bases). Germline CDR1 is MNHEY and CDR2 is SVGEGT. The ends were cut back, 0 bases at V and 2 bases at J, with 11 bases in the middle. CDR3 size: 15 residues. The CDR3 DNA sequence: TGTGCCAGCAGTTACTCTCTGGGGGGAACCTACGAGCAGTACGTC. Translation: CASSYSLGGTYEQYV.

The V and J genes are TRBV10-2 and TRBJ2-7; D is possibly TRBD1 (5 bases). Trimming removed 7 bases at V and 4 bases at J, with 14 bases between. This CDR3 is built from 13 residues. Germline-derived CDR1 and CDR2 are WSHSY and SAAADI. CDR3 amino acids: CASTPRVEYEQYV. Here the CDR3 DNA reads TGCGCCAGCACCCCCAGGGTTGAGTACGAGCAGTACGTC.

The rearrangement joins TRBV2 to TRBJ2-3; a weak D match, TRBD2 (5 bases). Trimming stripped 8 bases from V and 2 bases from J, with 14 bases between. CDR3 size: 14 residues. Germline V gene sequence: CDR1 SNHLY, CDR2 FYNNEI. The CDR3 spells CASRPGVDTDTQYF. CDR3 DNA sequence: TGTGCCAGCCGCCCCGGGGTAGACACAGATACGCAGTATTTT.

The chain has TRBV10-2 and TRBJ2-5, with D perhaps matching TRBD2 (5 bases). CDR1 and CDR2 from the germline V gene are WSHSY and SAAADI. This CDR3 is built from 14 residues. The V end was cut by 4 bases, the J end by 1 base, with 10 bases between. This CDR3 is CASSGRTSQETQYF. As DNA, the CDR3 is TGCGCCAGCAGTGGGAGGACTTCCCAAGAGACCCAGTACTTC.

This chain joins TRBV3-1 (or the pseudogene TRBV3-2) and TRBJ2-7; 7 bases match TRBD2. J gave up 5 bases and V 4 bases, and 8 bases lay outside the gene matches. The CDR3 covers 14 residues. The germline gives CDR1 LGHDT, CDR2 YNNKEL (reference sequence). As DNA, the CDR3 is TGTGCCAGCAGCCGAGAACTAGCGACCGACGAGCAGTACTTC. Encoded protein: CASSRELATDEQYF.

The chain couples TRBV5-4 to TRBJ2-2; D is ambiguous. There are 16 residues in the CDR3. CDR1 is SGHNT and CDR2 is YYREEE in the germline V gene (reference sequence). V gave up 0 bases and J gave up 4 bases, with 13 bases separating them. Here the CDR3 reads CASSLARIRSTGELFF. The CDR3 region has the DNA TGTGCCAGCAGCTTGGCCAGAATTCGGAGCACCGGGGAGCTGTTTTTT.

The rearrangement links TRBV9 to TRBJ2-5, with 8 nucleotides matching TRBD2. Germline CDR1 is SGDLS and CDR2 is YYNGEE. The CDR3 contains 19 residues. Trimming removed 0 bases from V and 2 bases from J; junction bases left unmatched: 15. CDR3 bases: TGTGCCAGCAGCGTAGCCCCGGGAGGGGGTAGCGGAACACAAGAGACCCAGTACTTC. Translating it yields CASSVAPGGGSGTQETQYF. The variable domain in full, completed from reference TRBV9 and TRBJ2-5, reads DSGVTQTPKHLITATGQRVTLRCSPRSGDLSVYWYQQSLDQGLQFLIQYYNGEERAKGNILERFSAQQFPDLHSELNLSSLELGDSALYFCASSVAPGGGSGTQETQYFGPGTRLLVL.

V gene TRBV18 combines with J gene TRBJ2-7; 15 bases are shared with TRBD2. The germline CDR1 and CDR2 sequences are KGHSH and LQKENI. The CDR3 totals 17 residues. After removal of 3 bases from V and 5 bases from J, the junction contained 8 bases not matched to a gene. This CDR3 is CASSPRGLAGGRNEQYV. In DNA form, the CDR3 reads TGTGCCAGCTCACCGCGAGGACTAGCGGGAGGGCGGAACGAGCAGTACGTC.

The chain recombines TRBV7-9 with TRBJ1-2; D perhaps matches TRBD1 (5 bases). The CDR3 loop spans 15 amino acids. The germline V and J ends were trimmed by 5 bases and 4 bases, with 17 bases remaining between them. From germline, CDR1 is SEHNR and CDR2 FQNEAQ (reference sequence). CDR3 amino acids: CASSPSGTESYGYTF. The CDR3, as DNA: TGTGCCAGCAGCCCATCCGGGACTGAATCCTATGGCTACACCTTC.

The chain is built from TRBV5-1 and TRBJ2-7; possibly TRBD2 for D (6 bases). Between the trimmed V and J ends, which lost 0 bases and 6 bases, there was a span of 13 bases. The CDR3 length is 14 residues. Germline CDR1 is SGHRS and CDR2 is YFSETQ. The CDR3 DNA sequence: TGCGCCAGCAGCTTGGTGGTCGGGAGTGGCGAGCAGTACTTC. Translation gives CASSLVVGSGEQYF.

This clone was picked up a small number of times. V gene TRBV5-1 combines with J gene TRBJ1-4; the D gene is possibly TRBD1 (5 bases). V was clipped by 4 bases and J by 8 bases, with 18 bases between them. The CDR3 contains 15 residues. CDR1 SGHRS and CDR2 YFSETQ come from the germline V gene. The CDR3 spells CASSPGGRGEEKLFF. The CDR3 region has the DNA TGCGCCAGCAGCCCGGGAGGGAGGGGTGAGGAAAAACTGTTTTTT. Supplemented by reference TRBV5-1 and TRBJ1-4, the full variable domain reads KAGVTQTPRYLIKTRGQQVTLSCSPISGHRSVSWYQQTPGQGLQFLFEYFSETQRNKGNFPGRFSGRQFSNSRSEMNVSTLELGDSALYLCASSPGGRGEEKLFFGSGTQLSVL.

On this clone itself: An end of the junction differs from the germline gene, which may be a read error. This chain links TRBV2 with TRBJ1-3; a possible D gene is TRBD1 (5 bases). Germline CDR1 is SNHLY and CDR2 is FYNNEI. The length of the CDR3 is 18 residues. This CDR3 reads CAGSLGGTDPTSGNTIYF. The CDR3 region has the DNA TGTGCCGGCAGCTTGGGGGGTACCGATCCTACCTCTGGAAACACCATATATTTT.

The genes are TRBV5-4 and TRBJ1-2; 7 nucleotides line up with TRBD1. In germline, CDR1 is SGHNT, CDR2 YYREEE (reference sequence). Trimming cost V 2 bases and J 6 bases; bases outside gene matches: 7. The CDR3 runs to 14 residues. The CDR3: CASSFSTGKNGYTF. The DNA for the CDR3 is TGTGCCAGCAGCTTCTCGACAGGGAAAAATGGCTACACCTTC.